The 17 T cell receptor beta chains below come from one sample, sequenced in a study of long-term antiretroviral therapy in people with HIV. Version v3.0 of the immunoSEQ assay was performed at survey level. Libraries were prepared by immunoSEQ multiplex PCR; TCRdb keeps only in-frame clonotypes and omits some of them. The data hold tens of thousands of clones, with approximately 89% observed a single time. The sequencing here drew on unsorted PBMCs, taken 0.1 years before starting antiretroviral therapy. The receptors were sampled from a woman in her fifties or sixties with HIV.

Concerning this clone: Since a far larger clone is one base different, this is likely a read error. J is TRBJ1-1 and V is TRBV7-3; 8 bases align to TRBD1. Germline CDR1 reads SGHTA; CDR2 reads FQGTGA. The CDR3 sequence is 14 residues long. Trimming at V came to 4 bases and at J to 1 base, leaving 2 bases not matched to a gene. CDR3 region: CASSSGQANTEAFF. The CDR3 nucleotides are TGTGCCAGCAGCTCGGGACAGGCGAACACTGAAGCTTTCTTT. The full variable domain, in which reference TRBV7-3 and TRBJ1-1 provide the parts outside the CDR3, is GAGVSQTPSNKVTEKGKYVELRCDPISGHTALYWYRQSLGQGPEFLIYFQGTGAADDSGLPNDRFFAVRPEGSVSTLKIQRTERGDSAVYLCASSSGQANTEAFFGQGTRLTVV.

The CDR3 is CASSPRFKGSYTF. CDR3 bases: TGTGCCAGCAGCCCCCGATTTAAGGGTAGCTACACCTTC. This chain joins TRBV9 and TRBJ1-2; D is ambiguous. CDR1 and CDR2 from the germline V gene are SGDLS and YYNGEE. This CDR3 is 13 amino acids long. The V end was cut by 4 bases, the J end by 9 bases, with 16 bases between.

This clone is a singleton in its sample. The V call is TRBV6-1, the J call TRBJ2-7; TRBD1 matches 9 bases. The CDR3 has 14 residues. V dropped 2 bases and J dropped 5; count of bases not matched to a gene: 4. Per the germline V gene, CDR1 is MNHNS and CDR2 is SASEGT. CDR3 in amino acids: CASSELGTGHEQYF. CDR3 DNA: TGTGCCAGCAGTGAACTCGGGACAGGGCACGAGCAGTACTTC.

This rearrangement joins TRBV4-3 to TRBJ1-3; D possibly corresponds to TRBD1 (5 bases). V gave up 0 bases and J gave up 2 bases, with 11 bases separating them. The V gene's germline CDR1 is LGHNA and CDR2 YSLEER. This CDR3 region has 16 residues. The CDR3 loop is CASSQEFSGPGNTIYF. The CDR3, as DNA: TGCGCCAGCAGCCAAGAATTTTCAGGGCCTGGAAACACCATATATTTT.

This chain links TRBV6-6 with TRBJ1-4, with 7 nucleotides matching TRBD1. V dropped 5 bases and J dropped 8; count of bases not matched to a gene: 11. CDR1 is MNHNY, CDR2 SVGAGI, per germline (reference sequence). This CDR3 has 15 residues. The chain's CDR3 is CASSPPGTEAEKLFF. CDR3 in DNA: TGTGCCAGCAGTCCACCGGGGACAGAGGCAGAAAAACTGTTTTTT.

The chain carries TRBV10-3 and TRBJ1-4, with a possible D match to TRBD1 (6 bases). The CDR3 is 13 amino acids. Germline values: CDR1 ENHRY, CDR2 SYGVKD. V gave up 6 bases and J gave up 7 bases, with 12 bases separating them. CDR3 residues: CAIRAGEGEKLFF. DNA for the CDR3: TGTGCCATCAGGGCAGGGGAGGGTGAAAAACTGTTTTTT.

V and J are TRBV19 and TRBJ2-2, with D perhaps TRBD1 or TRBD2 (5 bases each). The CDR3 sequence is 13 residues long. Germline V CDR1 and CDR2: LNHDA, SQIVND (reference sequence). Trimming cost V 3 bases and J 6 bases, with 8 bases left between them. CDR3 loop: CASSIPGPGELFF. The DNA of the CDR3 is TGTGCCAGTAGTATTCCGGGGCCCGGGGAGCTGTTTTTT.

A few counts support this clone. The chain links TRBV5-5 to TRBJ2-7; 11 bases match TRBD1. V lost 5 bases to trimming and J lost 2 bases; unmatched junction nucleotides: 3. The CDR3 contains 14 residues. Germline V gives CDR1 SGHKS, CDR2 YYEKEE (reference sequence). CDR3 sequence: CASRPGQGAYEQYF. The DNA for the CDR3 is TGTGCCAGCAGGCCGGGACAGGGGGCCTACGAGCAGTACTTC.

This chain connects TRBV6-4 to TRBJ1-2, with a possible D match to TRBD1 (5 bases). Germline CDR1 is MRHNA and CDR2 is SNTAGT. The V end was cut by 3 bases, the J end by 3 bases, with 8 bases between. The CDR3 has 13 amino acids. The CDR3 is CASSERGDYGYTF. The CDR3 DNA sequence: TGTGCCAGCAGTGAGCGGGGGGACTATGGCTACACCTTC.

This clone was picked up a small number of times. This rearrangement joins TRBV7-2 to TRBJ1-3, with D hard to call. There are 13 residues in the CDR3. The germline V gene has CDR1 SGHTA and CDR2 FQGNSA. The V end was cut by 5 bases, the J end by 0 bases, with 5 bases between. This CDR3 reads CASSTFSGNTIYF. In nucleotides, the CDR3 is TGTGCCAGCAGCACGTTCTCTGGAAACACCATATATTTT. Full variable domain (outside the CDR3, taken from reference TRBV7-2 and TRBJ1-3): GAGVSQSPSNKVTEKGKDVELRCDPISGHTALYWYRQSLGQGLEFLIYFQGNSAPDKSGLPSDRFSAERTGGSVSTLTIQRTQQEDSAVYLCASSTFSGNTIYFGEGSWLTVV.

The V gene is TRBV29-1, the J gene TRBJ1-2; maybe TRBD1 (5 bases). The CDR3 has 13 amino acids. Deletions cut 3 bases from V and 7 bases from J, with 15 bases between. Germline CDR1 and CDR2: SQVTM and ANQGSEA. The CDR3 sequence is CSVDHPGQSGYTF. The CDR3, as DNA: TGCAGCGTTGATCATCCAGGGCAGAGTGGCTACACCTTC.

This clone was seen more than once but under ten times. The CDR3 here is CASSYQGRNYGYTF. The CDR3 nucleotides read TGTGCCAGCAGTTACCAGGGCAGGAACTATGGCTACACCTTC. The rearrangement links TRBV6-5 to TRBJ1-2; D may be TRBD1 (5 bases). In germline, CDR1 is MNHEY, CDR2 SVGAGI. V lost 2 bases, J lost 2 bases, and 9 bases lay in between. The CDR3 covers 14 residues.

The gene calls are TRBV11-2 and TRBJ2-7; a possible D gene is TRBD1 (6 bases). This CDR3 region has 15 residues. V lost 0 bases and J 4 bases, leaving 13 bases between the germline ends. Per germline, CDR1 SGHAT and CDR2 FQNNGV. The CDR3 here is CASSLDSRGWYEQYF. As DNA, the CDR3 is TGTGCCAGCAGCTTAGATTCCAGGGGCTGGTACGAGCAGTACTTC.

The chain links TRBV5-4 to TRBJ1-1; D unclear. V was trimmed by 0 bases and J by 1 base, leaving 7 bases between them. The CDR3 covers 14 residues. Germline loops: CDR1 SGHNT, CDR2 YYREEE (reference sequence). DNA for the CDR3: TGTGCCAGCAGCTTGGTAAAGGGGAACACTGAAGCTTTCTTT. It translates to CASSLVKGNTEAFF.

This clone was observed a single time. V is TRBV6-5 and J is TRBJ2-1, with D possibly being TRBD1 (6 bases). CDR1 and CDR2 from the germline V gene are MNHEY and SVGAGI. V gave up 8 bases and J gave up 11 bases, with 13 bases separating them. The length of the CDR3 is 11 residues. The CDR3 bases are TGTGCCAGCGGTTGGACAGATAAGCAGTTCTTC. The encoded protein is CASGWTDKQFF.

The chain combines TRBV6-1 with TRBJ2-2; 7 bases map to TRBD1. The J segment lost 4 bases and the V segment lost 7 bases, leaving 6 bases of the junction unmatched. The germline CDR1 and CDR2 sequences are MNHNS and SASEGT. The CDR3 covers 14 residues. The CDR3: CASTMTGTTGELFF. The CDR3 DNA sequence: TGTGCCAGCACCATGACAGGGACCACCGGGGAGCTGTTTTTT.

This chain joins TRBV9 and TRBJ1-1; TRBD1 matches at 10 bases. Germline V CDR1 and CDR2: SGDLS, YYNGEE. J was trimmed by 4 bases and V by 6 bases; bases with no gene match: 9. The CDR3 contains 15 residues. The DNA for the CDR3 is TGTGCCAGCAACAAGTGGACAGGGGGGGGCACTGAAGCTTTCTTT. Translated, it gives CASNKWTGGGTEAFF.